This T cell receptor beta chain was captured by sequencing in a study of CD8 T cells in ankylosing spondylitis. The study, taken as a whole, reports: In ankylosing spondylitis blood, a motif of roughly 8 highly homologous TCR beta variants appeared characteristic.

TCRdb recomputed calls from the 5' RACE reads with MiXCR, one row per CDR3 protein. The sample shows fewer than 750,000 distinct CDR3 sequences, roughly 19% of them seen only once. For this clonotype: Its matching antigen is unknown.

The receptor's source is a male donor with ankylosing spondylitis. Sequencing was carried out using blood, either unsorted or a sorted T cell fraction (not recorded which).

The CDR3: CAISDPGRTYEQYF. The CDR3 coding sequence is TGTGCCATCAGTGACCCCGGACGGACCTACGAGCAGTACTTC. V gene TRBV10-3 combines with J gene TRBJ2-7; D unclear. V shed 3 bases and J shed 2 bases, with 11 bases lying between them. The CDR3 spans 14 residues. CDR1 and CDR2 (germline): ENHRY, SYGVKD.